This TCR beta chain was documented in a study of shared clonotypes between healthy human individuals. As regards this clone: What it binds is not known.

The run depth of the assay was deep. Original handling: ImmunoSEQ yielded junction-only sequences lacking quality scores, so filtering differed. Only in-frame clones appear in the TCRdb table, and some are missing; sequencing was by immunoSEQ multiplex PCR. V, J and clone size reflect that table, while D and trimming were determined from the DNA. The sample has some 240,000 clones, 60% to 70% seen once; the top ten hold around 10%. Overall study results and limits: The study generally estimated greater richness for naive than memory subsets.

V gave up 4 bases and J gave up 2 bases; unmatched junction bases: 23. CDR1 and CDR2 from the germline V gene are LGHNA and YNFKEQ. The CDR3 spans 21 residues. The sample comprised memory CD4+ T cells sorted from blood. The subset denotes: CD45RA-negative fraction. This chain uses TRBV4-2 with TRBJ2-3; 8 nucleotides agree with TRBD2. This TCR came from a man aged 25-40 years in good health. CDR3 coding DNA: TGTGCCAGCAGCCCTCGTTTAGGGCTAGCGGGTTTGGGGGCACTCACAGATACGCAGTATTTT. Amino acid sequence: CASSPRLGLAGLGALTDTQYF.